The next 6 T cell receptor beta chains were all read from a single sample in a study of CD8 T cells in cerebrospinal fluid in Alzheimer's disease. TCRdb re-called the 10x single-cell sequencing reads and catalogs CDR3 proteins one per entry, DNA excluded. Its table records roughly 1,400 distinct CDR3 sequences. Sequencing used cerebrospinal fluid. These receptor sequences come from a human donor in good health.

This clonotype registers large by frequency. The chain has TRBV12-3 or TRBV12-4 and TRBJ2-7; TCRdb's D gene call, TRBD1, goes unchecked for lack of DNA. This CDR3 is 13 amino acids long. The CDR3: CASSLRGRSEQYF.

Considering frequency, this clonotype is medium-sized. V and J are TRBV27 and TRBJ2-3. Looked up from germline, CDR1 is MNHEY and CDR2 is SMNVEV (reference sequence). This CDR3 contains 14 residues. CDR3: CASSLDSFTDTQYF.

By frequency, this clonotype registers medium-sized. The chain joins TRBV9 to TRBJ2-7; the D call of TRBD1 rests on TCRdb alone, since no DNA is present to check it. This CDR3 is built from 14 residues. Germline CDR1 and CDR2: SGDLS and YYNGEE. The CDR3 region is CASSAGVSSYEQYF.

By frequency, this clonotype registers medium-sized. The J gene is TRBJ1-1, the V gene TRBV7-2; TCRdb gives TRBD1 as the D gene, but with no DNA this cannot be confirmed. Per the germline V gene, CDR1 is SGHTA and CDR2 is FQGNSA. The CDR3 sequence is 15 residues long. The CDR3 here is CASSVLGGGILEAFF.

According to its frequency, this clonotype is medium-sized. The V and J genes are TRBV6-1 and TRBJ2-2; TCRdb selects TRBD1, and the lack of DNA leaves this call unchecked. Germline values: CDR1 MNHNS, CDR2 SASEGT. This CDR3 spans 16 amino acids. The CDR3 loop reads CASSEFGTANTGELFF.

Considering frequency, this clonotype is medium-sized. V is TRBV6-2 or TRBV6-3 and J is TRBJ2-7; the TCRdb call, TRBD1, lacks DNA for checking. This CDR3 has 14 amino acids. Germline V gives CDR1 MNHEY, CDR2 SVGEGT. The CDR3 sequence is CASVLQGASSEQYF.